Here is one T cell receptor beta chain with its context. The ends were cut back, 10 bases at V and 4 bases at J, with 22 bases in the middle. This CDR3 is 15 amino acids long. Germline V gene data show CDR1 as ENHRY and CDR2 as SYGVKD. These data come from a study of cytomegalovirus exposure and HLA in healthy donors. A multiplex PCR was run with 60 Vbeta primers and 13 Jbeta primers. Only in-frame clones appear in the TCRdb table, and some are missing; sequencing was by immunoSEQ multiplex PCR. Found here are some 110,000 clones, roughly 80% of them singletons; the top ten hold approximately 23%. The TCR sequence derives from a man under 40 in good health and CMV-seropositive. Sequenced input: PBMCs. V usage is TRBV10-3 and J usage is TRBJ2-5, with TRBD2 as a possible D gene (7 bases). CDR3 sequence: CATHLAQGGGETQYF. DNA of the CDR3: TGTGCCACCCACCTCGCCCAAGGGGGGGGAGAGACCCAGTACTTC.